Listed here are 14 T cell receptor beta chains from one sample, sequenced in a study of beta chain features in type 1 diabetes. The entirety of the isolated RNA underwent reverse transcription, so expressed TCRB transcripts were sequenced. Sequencing used immunoSEQ multiplex PCR; TCRdb keeps in-frame clones, though not all of them. This table has some 330,000 clones, 10% to 15% appearing once. Their cognate antigens are unknown. Findings and limits, study-wide: Researchers report that Type 1 diabetes patients had moderately but significantly shorter TCRB CDR3s across all four CD4+ subsets.

Sequenced input: naive CD4+ T cells from blood. These receptors were obtained from a woman aged 18-30 years with type 1 diabetes.

The chain links TRBV30 to TRBJ1-1, with a weak D call TRBD1 (5 bases). The CDR3 is 15 amino acids. V was cut by 0 bases and J by 0 bases, with 11 bases left in between. CDR1 and CDR2 (germline): GTSNPN, SVGIG (reference sequence). CDR3 nucleotides: TGTGCCTGGAGTGTAGGACACTTGATGAACACTGAAGCTTTCTTT. Protein: CAWSVGHLMNTEAFF.

A few counts support this clone. The chain has TRBV14 and TRBJ2-5; D call uncertain. V shed 1 base and J shed 7 bases, with 4 bases lying between them. The CDR3 is 11 amino acids. Germline CDR1 SGHDN, CDR2 FVKESK. The CDR3 DNA is TGTGCCAGCAGCCAAGGAGTGACCCAGTACTTC. Amino acids: CASSQGVTQYF. Looking up the rest from reference TRBV14 and TRBJ2-5 gives the full variable domain: EAGVTQFPSHSVIEKGQTVTLRCDPISGHDNLYWYRRVMGKEIKFLLHFVKESKQDESGMPNNRFLAERTGGTYSTLKVQPAELEDSGVYFCASSQGVTQYFGPGTRLLVL.

This chain connects TRBV7-9 to TRBJ1-4; TRBD1 matches at 8 bases. The CDR3 has 15 residues. The V segment lost 5 bases and the J segment 7 bases; nucleotides outside the gene matches: 9. The germline V gene has CDR1 SEHNR and CDR2 FQNEAQ (reference sequence). The CDR3, as DNA: TGTGCCAGCAGCCTCTCAGGGGGCGCGGGTGAAAAACTGTTTTTT. Translated: CASSLSGGAGEKLFF. The whole variable domain, filled in from reference TRBV7-9 and TRBJ1-4, reads DTGVSQNPRHKITKRGQNVTFRCDPISEHNRLYWYRQTLGQGPEFLTYFQNEAQLEKSRLLSDRFSAERPKGSFSTLEIQRTEQGDSAMYLCASSLSGGAGEKLFFGSGTQLSVL.

This clone was seen a few times. The rearrangement joins TRBV28 to TRBJ2-7; possible D gene TRBD1, 5 bases. The CDR3 contains 14 residues. Between the trimmed V and J ends, which lost 4 bases and 2 bases, there was a span of 12 bases. Germline CDR1 MDHEN, CDR2 SYDVKM. This CDR3 is CASSYTGSTYEQYF. In DNA form, the CDR3 reads TGTGCCAGCAGTTATACAGGCTCCACCTACGAGCAGTACTTC.

This clone was seen only a few times. The gene calls are TRBV21-1 and TRBJ1-6; TRBD1, the table's D call, lacks a check against the DNA. TRBV21-1 constitutes a pseudogene. This CDR3 spans 15 amino acids. CDR3 DNA sequence: TGTGCCAGCATCCTGGCCCGTTCCTCGAATTCACCCCTCCACTTT. Translated, it gives CASILARSSNSPLHF.

The gene calls are TRBV30 and TRBJ1-2; D may be TRBD1 (6 bases). Per germline, CDR1 GTSNPN and CDR2 SVGIG (reference sequence). This CDR3 region has 13 residues. The V end was cut by 3 bases, the J end by 4 bases, with 12 bases between. In DNA, the CDR3 is TGTGCCTGGAGCGGACAGAGTTTCTATGGCTACACCTTC. The encoded protein is CAWSGQSFYGYTF.

V gene TRBV5-1 combines with J gene TRBJ2-1; 13 nucleotides match TRBD2. Trimming at V came to 4 bases and at J to 1 base, leaving 5 bases not matched to a gene. The CDR3 extends over 17 amino acids. From germline, CDR1 is SGHRS and CDR2 YFSETQ. The CDR3 bases are TGCGCCAGCAGCCCTGGACTAGCGGGAGATTCCTACAATGAGCAGTTCTTC. This sequence encodes CASSPGLAGDSYNEQFF.

The gene calls are TRBV9 and TRBJ2-2; the D gene is possibly TRBD2 (5 bases). V lost 3 bases, J lost 3 bases, and 9 bases lay in between. CDR3 length: 14 residues. Germline V CDR1 and CDR2: SGDLS, YYNGEE. The CDR3 nucleotides are TGTGCCAGCAGCGCTCGCGGGTACACCGGGGAGCTGTTTTTT. Amino acid sequence: CASSARGYTGELFF.

This clone appeared a few times. The chain recombines TRBV18 with TRBJ2-4, with D maybe TRBD2 (7 bases). Germline CDR1 reads KGHSH; CDR2 reads LQKENI. V dropped 6 bases and J dropped 8 bases, with 14 bases sitting between them. This CDR3 region has 13 residues. Here the CDR3 reads CASSPGEGDIQYF. The CDR3 bases are TGTGCCAGCTCGCCAGGGGAGGGGGACATTCAGTACTTC.

The V call is TRBV7-2, the J call TRBJ2-6; possibly TRBD2 for D (5 bases). The CDR3 totals 16 residues. The germline V gene encodes CDR1 SGHTA and CDR2 FQGNSA. Trimming took 1 base from V and 0 from J, leaving 7 bases between them. The CDR3 bases are TGTGCCAGCAGCTTAGTCGGGGTCTCTGGGGCCAACGTCCTGACTTTC. It is translated as CASSLVGVSGANVLTF.

This clone was counted a few times. This rearrangement joins TRBV29-1 to TRBJ2-7, with D possibly TRBD1 on 5 matching bases. Looked up from germline, CDR1 is SQVTM and CDR2 is ANQGSEA. The CDR3 has 12 amino acids. Trimming left V 5 bases short and J 2 bases short, with 10 bases between. CDR3 nucleotides: TGCAGCGTTTGGGGCAGAACCTACGAGCAGTACTTC. It encodes CSVWGRTYEQYF.

The gene calls are TRBV7-8 and TRBJ2-7; no definite D call. The CDR3 has 14 amino acids. Per the germline V gene, CDR1 is SGHVS and CDR2 is FQNEAQ. Trimming took 5 bases from V and 1 from J, leaving 12 bases between them. The CDR3 loop reads CASSLGRISYEQYF. The CDR3, as DNA: TGTGCCAGCAGCCTAGGGCGGATTTCCTACGAGCAGTACTTC.

This clone showed up just a few times. CDR3 sequence reads: CASSPVLGGQPQHF. The CDR3 DNA sequence: TGTGCCAGCAGTCCGGTCTTGGGAGGACAGCCCCAGCATTTT. The chain employs TRBV6-5 and TRBJ1-5; D gene unclear. Trimming pared 5 bases from V and 7 bases from J, leaving 15 bases between. The CDR3 runs to 14 residues. The germline V gene has CDR1 MNHEY and CDR2 SVGAGI.

The chain uses TRBV9 and TRBJ2-1; a possible D gene is TRBD2 (5 bases). This CDR3 has 16 residues. CDR1 is SGDLS, CDR2 YYNGEE, per germline. Trimming removed 0 bases from V and 7 bases from J, with 17 bases in between. The DNA of the CDR3 is TGTGCCAGCAGCGTAGAGTCTCTAAGGGAGAAGAATGAGCAGTTCTTC. Translating it yields CASSVESLREKNEQFF.